Below, 22 T cell receptor beta chains from the same sample are listed, as sequenced in a study of T-cell reconstitution after alpha-beta-depleted transplantation in children. Construction of the TCRbeta library involved unique molecular identifiers. TCRdb reanalysed the PCR reads using MiXCR and keeps one entry per CDR3 protein. The data hold fewer than 250,000 distinct CDR3 sequences, with about 15% observed a single time. The source material was PBMCs, mostly from graft donor cells, sampled 360 days after TCRalphabeta/CD19-depleted stem cell transplant. All receptors come from a male patient between 2 and 10 years old who had a stem cell transplant for acute lymphoblastic leukemia, so the T cells may come from the graft donor.

The rearrangement joins TRBV5-1 to TRBJ1-2; 7 nucleotides align to TRBD1. The CDR3 spans 17 residues. Germline CDR1 is SGHRS and CDR2 is YFSETQ. V lost 0 bases, J lost 7 bases, and 15 bases stayed unmatched. The CDR3 sequence is CASSLEAGGLSFGGYTF. DNA of the CDR3: TGCGCCAGCAGCTTGGAGGCAGGGGGACTTTCCTTCGGTGGCTACACCTTC.

This clonotype was recorded a few times. The V and J genes are TRBV20-1 and TRBJ1-2; 9 bases line up with TRBD1. V gave up 0 bases and J gave up 2 bases; unmatched junction bases: 4. The germline CDR1 and CDR2 sequences are DFQATT and SNEGSKA (reference sequence). The CDR3 extends over 15 amino acids. The CDR3 is CSARELQGANYGYTF. The CDR3 DNA reads TGCAGTGCTAGAGAATTACAGGGGGCGAACTATGGCTACACCTTC.

This clonotype was seen ten or more times. The chain recombines TRBV10-3 with TRBJ1-5; D gene ambiguous. Germline V gives CDR1 ENHRY, CDR2 SYGVKD. The CDR3 consists of 12 residues. V shed 4 bases and J shed 4 bases, with 5 bases lying between them. CDR3 region: CAISAGNQPQHF. CDR3 sequence (DNA): TGTGCCATCAGTGCGGGGAATCAGCCCCAGCATTTT.

This clonotype was seen only a few times. V and J are TRBV12-5 and TRBJ1-1, with D hard to call. Germline CDR1 reads LGHNT; CDR2 reads FRNRAP. Trimming stripped 6 bases from V and 0 bases from J, with 2 bases between. The CDR3 consists of 11 residues. For the CDR3, the DNA is TGTGCTAGTGGAGTGAACACTGAAGCTTTCTTT. Protein sequence: CASGVNTEAFF.

In its sample, this clonotype was seen many times. CDR3 in DNA: TGTGCCAGCAGTCCCAGGGGTTCAAACATTCAGTACTTC. Encoded protein: CASSPRGSNIQYF. The V and J genes are TRBV12-3 or TRBV12-4 and TRBJ2-4; D perhaps matches TRBD1 (6 bases). The CDR3 loop spans 13 amino acids. The ends were cut back, 5 bases at V and 6 bases at J, with 11 bases in the middle.

The chain links TRBV30 to TRBJ2-1; no clear D. The CDR3 has 15 amino acids. Germline assignment: CDR1 GTSNPN and CDR2 SVGIG (reference sequence). The V and J ends lost 8 bases and 1 base respectively, with 18 bases between them. CDR3: CAGAEARHSYNEQFF. Written as DNA, the CDR3 is TGTGCCGGAGCAGAGGCCCGCCATTCCTACAATGAGCAGTTCTTC.

The J gene is TRBJ2-5, the V gene TRBV5-1; 12 bases align to TRBD2. Germline CDR1 SGHRS, CDR2 YFSETQ. V lost 1 base and J lost 2; bases outside the gene matches: 6. CDR3 size: 17 residues. CDR3 protein: CASSLSAGTSGQETQYF. The CDR3 DNA is TGCGCCAGCAGCTTGTCCGCCGGGACTAGCGGGCAAGAGACCCAGTACTTC.

The chain joins TRBV29-1 to TRBJ2-1; 11 bases map to TRBD2. The CDR3 length is 14 residues. With 4 bases clipped from V and 5 bases from J, the junction kept 4 bases outside the gene matches. CDR1 and CDR2 from the germline V gene are SQVTM and ANQGSEA. The CDR3 bases are TGCAGCGTTGCCGGGACTAGCGGCAACAATGAGCAGTTCTTC. It encodes CSVAGTSGNNEQFF.

V is TRBV5-6 and J is TRBJ1-5, with 7 bases fitting TRBD1. The germline V gene encodes CDR1 SGHDT and CDR2 YYEEEE. Trimming at V came to 0 bases and at J to 5 bases, leaving 8 bases not matched to a gene. The CDR3 sequence is 16 residues long. The CDR3 DNA sequence: TGTGCCAGCAGCTTGGGGACAGGCGCAAGGGATCAGCCCCAGCATTTT. Residues: CASSLGTGARDQPQHF.

This clonotype was seen repeatedly, ten times or more. The chain combines TRBV5-1 with TRBJ2-6; D ambiguous. With 2 bases removed from V and 4 bases from J, the gap between germline ends came to 4 bases. From germline, CDR1 is SGHRS and CDR2 YFSETQ. CDR3 size: 13 residues. The CDR3, as DNA: TGCGCCAGCAGCTTCCGGGGGGCCAACGTCCTGACTTTC. Its protein is CASSFRGANVLTF.

The gene calls are TRBV4-1 and TRBJ1-1; D gene uncertain. This CDR3 has 12 residues. The germline V and J ends were trimmed by 0 bases and 6 bases, with 5 bases remaining between them. Germline CDR1 and CDR2: MGHRA and YSYEKL. The CDR3 loop is CASSQDRAEAFF. CDR3 bases: TGCGCCAGCAGCCAAGACCGAGCTGAAGCTTTCTTT.

The chain employs TRBV7-8 and TRBJ1-3; D unresolved. The CDR3 totals 12 residues. Germline loops: CDR1 SGHVS, CDR2 FQNEAQ. V lost 5 bases and J 3 bases, leaving 5 bases between the germline ends. The CDR3 reads CASSPLGNTIYF. DNA for the CDR3: TGTGCCAGCAGCCCCCTTGGAAACACCATATATTTT.

The rearrangement joins TRBV5-1 to TRBJ2-6, with unresolved D. This CDR3 contains 17 residues. In germline, CDR1 is SGHRS, CDR2 YFSETQ. V was shortened by 0 bases and J by 0 bases, with 10 bases between the two germline ends. The CDR3 nucleotides are TGCGCCAGCAGCTTGGGTGCGACCTCCTCTGGGGCCAACGTCCTGACTTTC. Its translation is CASSLGATSSGANVLTF. Full variable domain (remainder filled in from reference TRBV5-1 and TRBJ2-6): KAGVTQTPRYLIKTRGQQVTLSCSPISGHRSVSWYQQTPGQGLQFLFEYFSETQRNKGNFPGRFSGRQFSNSRSEMNVSTLELGDSALYLCASSLGATSSGANVLTFGAGSRLTVL.

This clonotype was seen a handful of times. The chain has TRBV19 and TRBJ2-7, with D possibly matching TRBD1 (8 bases). The CDR3 is made up of 18 amino acids. CDR1 and CDR2 from the germline V gene are LNHDA and SQIVND (reference sequence). The V gene lost 3 bases and the J gene lost 0 bases, with 21 bases spanning the gap. DNA for the CDR3: TGTGCCAGTAGTATTGAGGCTCCGAGCGGGACAGGCTCCTACGAGCAGTACTTC. Translating gives CASSIEAPSGTGSYEQYF.

This clonotype was found a few times. V gene TRBV20-1 combines with J gene TRBJ2-5; TRBD1 agrees at 7 bases. The CDR3 has 12 amino acids. CDR1 and CDR2 from the germline V gene are DFQATT and SNEGSKA (reference sequence). Unmatched junction bases numbered 5, after V lost 5 bases and J lost 5 bases. CDR3 amino acids: CSAGRDSETQYF. As DNA, the CDR3 is TGCAGTGCTGGCCGGGACAGTGAGACCCAGTACTTC.

This clonotype was seen just once. The chain employs TRBV20-1 and TRBJ2-5; 10 bases line up with TRBD2. This CDR3 has 16 amino acids. The J segment lost 6 bases and the V segment lost 0 bases, leaving 10 bases of the junction unmatched. Germline assignment: CDR1 DFQATT and CDR2 SNEGSKA (reference sequence). CDR3 DNA: TGCAGTGCTAGAGAGGGTAGCGGGGGGTGGGGACAGACCCAGTACTTC. Encoded protein: CSAREGSGGWGQTQYF.

This clonotype appeared a few times. The CDR3 here is CASSRSRTGGNEQFF. DNA of the CDR3: TGTGCCAGCAGCCGCTCTCGGACAGGTGGGAATGAGCAGTTCTTC. The V and J genes are TRBV7-2 and TRBJ2-1; 7 positions match TRBD1. The CDR3 extends over 15 amino acids. The J segment lost 7 bases and the V segment lost 5 bases, leaving 11 bases of the junction unmatched. Germline V gene lookup returns CDR1 SGHTA and CDR2 FQGNSA.

The genes are TRBV15 and TRBJ1-3; 8 bases fit TRBD1. Trimming took 1 base from V and 7 from J; bases not matched to a gene: 9. Germline CDR1 is LNHNV and CDR2 is YYDKDF (reference sequence). The CDR3 is 16 amino acids. CDR3 bases: TGTGCCACCAGCAGAGGACAGGGGCTAGCTGCGAACACCATATATTTT. It encodes CATSRGQGLAANTIYF.

This clonotype came up a few times. The DNA for the CDR3 is TGTGCCATCTCCGGGCCCCTCGGGGAAAAACTGTTTTTT. This encodes CAISGPLGEKLFF. The chain uses TRBV28 and TRBJ1-4; D remains ambiguous. V gave up 10 bases and J gave up 8 bases, with 17 bases separating them. Per the germline V gene, CDR1 is MDHEN and CDR2 is SYDVKM. The CDR3 has 13 residues.

The rearrangement joins TRBV7-8 to TRBJ2-3, with D perhaps matching TRBD2 (6 bases). Germline V CDR1 and CDR2: SGHVS, FQNEAQ. This CDR3 comprises 14 residues. With 3 bases removed from V and 1 base from J, the gap between germline ends came to 8 bases. CDR3 protein: CASSLERGTDTQYF. CDR3 in DNA: TGTGCCAGCAGCTTGGAGCGGGGCACAGATACGCAGTATTTT. The whole variable domain, remainder taken from reference TRBV7-8 and TRBJ2-3, is GAGVSQSPRYKVAKRGQDVALRCDPISGHVSLFWYQQALGQGPEFLTYFQNEAQLDKSGLPSDRFFAERPEGSVSTLKIQRTQQEDSAVYLCASSLERGTDTQYFGPGTRLTVL.

The chain recombines TRBV29-1 with TRBJ2-3; D could derive from TRBD1 or TRBD2 (6 bases each). CDR1 SQVTM and CDR2 ANQGSEA come from the germline V gene. V was clipped by 2 bases and J by 6 bases, with 15 bases between them. The CDR3 is 14 residues long. This CDR3 is CSVEPGGRMDTQYF. Written as DNA, the CDR3 is TGCAGCGTTGAACCTGGGGGGCGTATGGATACGCAGTATTTT.

This clonotype was counted only a few times. The CDR3 loop reads CASSFWTSGYNEQFF. As DNA, the CDR3 is TGTGCCAGCAGCTTCTGGACTAGCGGATACAATGAGCAGTTCTTC. The chain is built from TRBV7-6 and TRBJ2-1; TRBD2 aligns across 10 bases. This CDR3 has 15 residues. Per the germline V gene, CDR1 is SGHVS and CDR2 is FNYEAQ. V lost 3 bases to trimming and J lost 4 bases; unmatched junction nucleotides: 3. Drawing the rest from reference TRBV7-6 and TRBJ2-1, the complete variable domain is GAGVSQSPRYKVTKRGQDVALRCDPISGHVSLYWYRQALGQGPEFLTYFNYEAQQDKSGLPNDRFSAERPEGSISTLTIQRTEQRDSAMYRCASSFWTSGYNEQFFGPGTRLTVL.